A selection of T cell receptor beta chains follows, all from one sample in a study of T cell responses to AZD1222 COVID-19 vaccine. TCRdb's table, derived via immunoSEQ multiplex PCR, lists solely in-frame clones and lacks some. Of roughly 200,000 clones in the sample, around 90% were seen once. The source material was peripheral blood, sampled on day 0 of AZD1222 vaccination. These receptors were collected from an adult in good health. The CDR3 runs from the conserved cysteine through the conserved F or W. Each record gives: V gene, D gene, J gene, clone size, CDR3 DNA, CDR3 protein. D genes are given only for firm matches. Clone size, where shown, is once, few, many, or a class for clones that have expanded.

TRBV2	-	TRBJ2-2	many	TGTGCCAGCAGTGAAAGGGGCAGTTTTAACACCGGGGAGCTGTTTTTT	CASSERGSFNTGELFF
TRBV5-5	-	TRBJ2-7	-	TGTGCCAGCAGCTTGGGTTATAGACAGCAGGGATCCGAGCAGTACTTC	CASSLGYRQQGSEQYF
TRBV4-1	-	TRBJ2-7	-	TGCGCCAGCAGCCAAGAATATCCTCTAGGCTCCTACGAGCAGTACTTC	CASSQEYPLGSYEQYF
TRBV3-1/TRBV3-2	-	TRBJ1-1	-	TGTGCCAGCAGCCAAGGCCCCGCGAACACTGAAGCTTTCTTT	CASSQGPANTEAFF
TRBV7-6	-	TRBJ2-7	-	TGTGCCAGCAGTTACGGCCAGGCCCCCTTAGCTCTTCCGTGGGAGCAGTACTTC	CASSYGQAPLALPWEQYF
TRBV21-1	-	TRBJ1-6	few	TGTGCCAGCAGCAAAATTAACAGTAATTCACCCCTCCACTTT	CASSKINSNSPLHF
TRBV3-1/TRBV3-2	-	TRBJ1-2	-	TGTGCCAGCAGCCAAGCTACAGGTTCTAACTATGGCTACACCTTC	CASSQATGSNYGYTF
TRBV18	-	TRBJ1-4	-	TGTGCCAGCTCACCACAGGAGACCGCCGAAAAACTGTTTTTT	CASSPQETAEKLFF
TRBV4-2	-	TRBJ1-1	-	TGTGCCAGCAGCCAAGTCTCGTGGGTCAGCACTGAAGCTTTCTTT	CASSQVSWVSTEAFF
TRBV27	TRBD1	TRBJ1-5	-	TGTGCCAGCAGTTTATCGAGGACAGGGGTGAATCAGCCCCAGCATTTT	CASSLSRTGVNQPQHF
TRBV10-2	-	TRBJ1-3	-	TGCGCCAGCAGTGAGAACGTGCGCTCTGGAAACACCATATATTTT	CASSENVRSGNTIYF
TRBV28	TRBD1	TRBJ1-1	-	TGTGCCAGCAGTTTTGGCCAGGGGGCAGTGAACACTGAAGCTTTCTTT	CASSFGQGAVNTEAFF
TRBV25-1	TRBD2	TRBJ2-5	-	TGTGCCAGCAGTGCCAGCGGGGGTCTAGAGACCCAGTACTTC	CASSASGGLETQYF
TRBV7-9	-	TRBJ2-5	-	TGTGCCAGCAACGACAGGCCACAAGAGACCCAGTACTTC	CASNDRPQETQYF
TRBV19	-	TRBJ1-5	-	TGTGCCAGTAGTATCGGACGGATCACCAATCAGCCCCAGCATTTT	CASSIGRITNQPQHF
TRBV19	TRBD1	TRBJ1-2	-	TGTGCCAGCCGGGACAGGGAAAGGACTGGCTACACCTTC	CASRDRERTGYTF
TRBV4-1	TRBD1	TRBJ2-7	-	TGCGCCAGCAGCCAGGGACAGGGGGCGCGCGAGCAGTACTTC	CASSQGQGAREQYF
TRBV7-2	-	TRBJ2-1	-	TGTGCCAGCAGCTTCCAGCGGTGGAATGAGCAGTTCTTC	CASSFQRWNEQFF
TRBV5-1	-	TRBJ2-3	-	TGCGCCAGCAGTCAGGGAATGAGGACAGATACGCAGTATTTT	CASSQGMRTDTQYF
TRBV6-1	-	TRBJ2-5	-	TGTGCCAGCAGTGAAATGGGCTCGGTTGGGGAGACCCAGTACTTC	CASSEMGSVGETQYF
TRBV6-1	-	TRBJ1-1	-	TGTGCCAGCAGTGAAGATGGCACCAACACTGAAGCTTTCTTT	CASSEDGTNTEAFF
TRBV2	-	TRBJ2-6	-	TGTGCCAGCAGACCCCGAGGGACTGGGGCCAACGTCCTGACTTTC	CASRPRGTGANVLTF
TRBV12-5	-	TRBJ1-2	-	TGTGCTAGTGGCCCAGCACCACCTAACTATGGCTACACCTTC	CASGPAPPNYGYTF
TRBV6-2/TRBV6-3	-	TRBJ2-7	-	TGTGCCAGCAGTGCCCCAGACAGGCTTTCCTACGAGCAGTACTTC	CASSAPDRLSYEQYF
TRBV2	TRBD2	TRBJ2-5	few	TGTGCCAGCATGGCCCTAGCGGGGGGGGAGACCCAGTACTTC	CASMALAGGETQYF
TRBV7-2	-	TRBJ2-1	-	TGTGCCAGCAGCTTAGCGGGGCGGACCAATGAGCAGTTCTTC	CASSLAGRTNEQFF
TRBV5-3	-	TRBJ1-1	-	TGTGCCAGAAGCATTAGGACAGACAGAAGGAACACTGAAGCTTTCTTT	CARSIRTDRRNTEAFF
TRBV19	-	TRBJ2-2	-	TGTGCCAGTAGTATAGATTTAGGGCTGGCCGGGGAGCTGTTTTTT	CASSIDLGLAGELFF
TRBV19	-	TRBJ1-5	-	TGTGCCACCCGGGGGGGGCCAACCCTAAATCAGCCCCAGCATTTT	CATRGGPTLNQPQHF
TRBV5-4	-	TRBJ2-5	-	TGTGCCAGCAGCTTGGCCCTAGGAGGGGGGGCCTCGGAGACCCAGTACTTC	CASSLALGGGASETQYF
TRBV30	-	TRBJ2-7	-	TGTGCCTGGAGGGGGCGGGGTAGGCCCTACGAGCAGTACTTC	CAWRGRGRPYEQYF